One and the same sample provided the 29 T cell receptor beta chains below, sequenced in a study of CD8+CD57+ T cells in acquired aplastic anemia (dated by TCRdb to 2016 to 2019). TCRdb records Illumina HiSeq 2000 as the sequencer. TCR beta VDJ combination and CDR3 sequence profiling used genomic DNA as the template. TCRdb's own reprocessing of the public reads used fastp at Q25 and MiXCR and kept productive beta chains. Identical CDR3 protein sequences are pooled into one entry, listed with their most common genes and DNA. The sample records about 150,000 distinct CDR3 sequences, approximately 52% of which are singletons. Approximately 12% of the sample belongs to the ten largest clones. Expansion of CD8+CD57+ cells had been shown by flow cytometry in the patients chosen for sequencing. The specimen was sorted CD4+, CD8+, or CD8+CD57+ T cells (not recorded which) from PBMCs. The receptors here all came from a human donor with aplastic anemia.

The V and J genes are TRBV2 and TRBJ2-1, with 10 bases identical to TRBD1. Per germline, CDR1 SNHLY and CDR2 FYNNEI. This CDR3 region has 14 residues. V lost 6 bases to trimming and J lost 3 bases; unmatched junction nucleotides: 2. The CDR3 DNA reads TGTGCCAGCAGGGACAGGGGGTTCTACAATGAGCAGTTCTTC. Translation gives CASRDRGFYNEQFF.

The chain employs TRBV20-1 and TRBJ1-2; a possible D gene is TRBD1 (6 bases). Germline values: CDR1 DFQATT, CDR2 SNEGSKA (reference sequence). This CDR3 has 14 residues. V lost 0 bases and J lost 4, with 12 bases in between. The CDR3 here is CSARDPRGGYGYTF. DNA for the CDR3: TGCAGTGCTAGAGATCCCAGGGGAGGCTATGGCTACACCTTC.

The V and J genes are TRBV9 and TRBJ1-3; the D is unclear. V was clipped by 3 bases and J by 0 bases, with 10 bases between them. Germline CDR1 and CDR2: SGDLS and YYNGEE. The CDR3 runs to 15 residues. CDR3 sequence: CASSGSGSSGNTIYF. The CDR3 coding sequence is TGTGCCAGCAGCGGTAGTGGGAGCTCTGGAAACACCATATATTTT.

The chain employs TRBV10-2 and TRBJ1-4, with no clear D. The V end lost 1 base, the J end lost 10 bases, and 16 bases lay between the germline ends. This CDR3 is 15 amino acids long. Germline CDR1 and CDR2: WSHSY and SAAADI. CDR3 region: CASSEWSTTSRKLFF. The CDR3 nucleotides read TGCGCCAGCAGTGAGTGGAGTACCACGAGCCGAAAACTGTTTTTT.

At least ten counts were recorded for this clonotype. The chain combines TRBV5-6 with TRBJ1-1; no firm D call. Germline CDR1 SGHDT, CDR2 YYEEEE. Trimming stripped 2 bases from V and 7 bases from J, with 15 bases between. CDR3 length equals 14 residues. The CDR3 coding sequence is TGTGCCAGCAGCTTCTGGGGATCAATGCTTGAAGCTTTCTTT. It translates to CASSFWGSMLEAFF. Full variable domain (outside the CDR3, taken from reference TRBV5-6 and TRBJ1-1): DAGVTQSPTHLIKTRGQQVTLRCSPKSGHDTVSWYQQALGQGPQFIFQYYEEEERQRGNFPDRFSGHQFPNYSSELNVNALLLGDSALYLCASSFWGSMLEAFFGQGTRLTVV.

The chain has TRBV5-1 and TRBJ2-7; D is ambiguous. The CDR3 consists of 14 residues. CDR1 is SGHRS, CDR2 YFSETQ, per germline. V was trimmed by 0 bases and J by 6 bases, leaving 13 bases between them. The chain's CDR3 is CASSLVLGNREQYF. The CDR3 coding sequence is TGCGCCAGCAGCTTGGTTTTGGGGAACCGCGAGCAGTACTTC.

This clonotype was seen many times. V usage is TRBV7-6 and J usage is TRBJ2-7; maybe TRBD1 (6 bases). The CDR3 has 15 residues. The germline V gene has CDR1 SGHVS and CDR2 FNYEAQ. V was pared by 1 base and J by 2 bases, with 12 bases between. Here the CDR3 DNA reads TGTGCCAGCAGCTTAGACTCGGACAGTCCCTACGAGCAGTACTTC. Its translation: CASSLDSDSPYEQYF.

The chain has TRBV7-2 and TRBJ1-3, with a possible D match to TRBD1 (5 bases). V was shortened by 0 bases and J by 2 bases, with 8 bases between the two germline ends. Germline-derived CDR1 and CDR2 are SGHTA and FQGNSA. The CDR3 sequence is 15 residues long. The CDR3 loop reads CASSLAGGAGNTIYF. The CDR3 DNA sequence: TGTGCCAGCAGCTTAGCGGGGGGAGCTGGAAACACCATATATTTT.

This clonotype was observed at least ten times. The chain joins TRBV20-1 to TRBJ2-7; 7 positions agree with TRBD1. With V trimmed by 0 bases and J by 5 bases, 4 bases remained unmatched. Germline V lookup: CDR1 DFQATT, CDR2 SNEGSKA (reference sequence). This CDR3 contains 13 residues. The CDR3 DNA is TGCAGTGCTAGAGACCACAGGGGCCACGAGCAGTACTTC. Its protein product is CSARDHRGHEQYF.

This clonotype has a count of ten or more. The chain recombines TRBV4-3 with TRBJ2-7; 7 positions match TRBD2. The CDR3 loop spans 17 amino acids. V trimming: 1 base; J trimming: 3 bases; junction bases outside the gene matches: 12. Germline CDR1 is LGHNA and CDR2 is YSLEER. In DNA, the CDR3 is TGCGCCAGCAGCCAAGCAAGGAATGTGGGGGGGAGCTACGAGCAGTACTTC. This gives the protein CASSQARNVGGSYEQYF.

A word on this clonotype: One end of the junction fails to match germline, which may point to a read error. The CDR3 sequence: CASITDSLIGGHTF. The CDR3 bases are TGTGCCAGCATTACCGACAGCCTTATAGGTGGCCACACCTTC. The gene calls are TRBV6-1 and TRBJ1-2; maybe TRBD1 (5 bases). Germline CDR1 and CDR2: MNHNS and SASEGT. CDR3 length equals 14 residues.

This clonotype was seen ten or more times. V gene TRBV25-1 combines with J gene TRBJ2-7, with D possibly being TRBD2 (5 bases). This CDR3 is 16 amino acids long. V shed 1 base and J shed 4 bases, with 17 bases lying between them. CDR1 MGHDK and CDR2 SYGVNS come from the germline V gene. The chain's CDR3 is CASSESGGRVGYEQYF. DNA of the CDR3: TGTGCCAGCAGTGAATCCGGAGGAAGGGTCGGGTACGAGCAGTACTTC.

The chain uses TRBV11-1 and TRBJ2-1, with 12 bases that match TRBD2. CDR3 length: 14 residues. The junction had 3 bases not matched to a gene; V was cut back by 4 bases and J by 8 bases. CDR1 and CDR2 from the germline V gene are SGHAT and FQDESV (reference sequence). The CDR3 DNA is TGTGCCAGCAGCTCGACTAGCGGGAGTTATGAGCAGTTCTTC. It translates to CASSSTSGSYEQFF.

The rearrangement links TRBV10-1 to TRBJ2-5; D remains ambiguous. This CDR3 contains 13 residues. Trimming pared 8 bases from V and 3 bases from J, leaving 13 bases between. CDR1 and CDR2 (germline): WNHNN, SYGVQD (reference sequence). CDR3 nucleotides: TGCGCCAGCTCCAGTCTGGGAAAAGAGACCCAGTACTTC. It specifies CASSSLGKETQYF.

This clonotype was seen a few times. J is TRBJ2-5 and V is TRBV2; D ambiguous. Germline lookup yields CDR1 SNHLY and CDR2 FYNNEI. The length of the CDR3 is 12 residues. The V end was cut by 6 bases, the J end by 9 bases, with 14 bases between. The CDR3 region has the DNA TGTGCCAGCAGAGTAGAGGTCGGTCCCCAGTACTTC. Protein product: CASRVEVGPQYF.

This rearrangement joins TRBV20-1 to TRBJ1-1, with D hard to call. Per the germline V gene, CDR1 is DFQATT and CDR2 is SNEGSKA (reference sequence). Trimming took off 3 bases at V and 8 bases at J, with 7 bases between the two ends. The CDR3 runs to 10 residues. For the CDR3, the DNA is TGCAGTGCTAGGAGGCAGGAAGCTTTCTTT. This encodes CSARRQEAFF.

This clonotype occurred a few times. This chain links TRBV20-1 with TRBJ1-2; perhaps TRBD1 as D (6 bases). V dropped 3 bases and J dropped 7 bases, with 15 bases sitting between them. The CDR3 runs to 13 residues. Germline V gene sequence: CDR1 DFQATT, CDR2 SNEGSKA (reference sequence). CDR3 sequence (DNA): TGCAGTGCTAGGAGGGGGGGCGCAGTTGGCTACACCTTC. It specifies CSARRGGAVGYTF.

As regards this clonotype: Lacking the conserved final phenylalanine or tryptophan, this CDR3 likely reflects a read error. The CDR3 DNA is TGTGCCAGCAGCCAAGATTCAGGGAGCTCCTACAATGAGCAGTTCCTC. Protein product: CASSQDSGSSYNEQFL. The V call is TRBV4-2, the J call TRBJ2-1, with D perhaps assigned TRBD1 or TRBD2 (5 bases each). Germline V gives CDR1 LGHNA, CDR2 YNFKEQ. This CDR3 has 16 amino acids. The germline V and J ends were trimmed by 0 bases and 0 bases, with 9 bases remaining between them.

This clonotype was found many times. The genes are TRBV6-1 and TRBJ2-1; possible D gene TRBD2, 6 bases. Trimming pared 5 bases from V and 1 base from J, leaving 15 bases between. The CDR3 runs to 16 residues. CDR1 is MNHNS and CDR2 is SASEGT in the germline V gene. In nucleotides, the CDR3 is TGTGCCAGCAGTCCGGGGACTGAGGGTTCCTACAATGAGCAGTTCTTC. Encoded protein: CASSPGTEGSYNEQFF.

V is TRBV5-1 and J is TRBJ2-7; 8 nucleotides agree with TRBD1. J was trimmed by 2 bases and V by 6 bases; bases with no gene match: 7. Looked up from germline, CDR1 is SGHRS and CDR2 is YFSETQ. CDR3 length: 14 amino acids. The CDR3 is CASTYGQGAYEQYF. The CDR3 DNA sequence: TGCGCCAGCACCTACGGACAGGGCGCCTACGAGCAGTACTTC.

The chain recombines TRBV3-1 with TRBJ1-2; the D is unclear. Per the germline V gene, CDR1 is LGHDT and CDR2 is YNNKEL (reference sequence). The length of the CDR3 is 13 residues. V was clipped by 4 bases and J by 2 bases, with 8 bases between them. This chain's CDR3 is CASSLTENYGYTF. As DNA, the CDR3 is TGTGCCAGCAGCCTAACCGAGAACTATGGCTACACCTTC.

This clonotype was observed at least ten times. V is TRBV7-9 and J is TRBJ1-1; D gene ambiguous. Per germline, CDR1 SEHNR and CDR2 FQNEAQ (reference sequence). The CDR3 totals 15 residues. The germline V and J ends were trimmed by 5 bases and 4 bases, with 17 bases remaining between them. CDR3 residues: CASSHPPERITEAFF. CDR3 sequence (DNA): TGTGCCAGCAGCCACCCCCCCGAAAGGATCACTGAAGCTTTCTTT.

The chain employs TRBV12-3 or TRBV12-4 and TRBJ2-5, with unresolved D. This CDR3 is 13 amino acids long. V was trimmed by 2 bases and J by 3 bases, leaving 7 bases between them. The CDR3 nucleotides read TGTGCCAGCAGTTTAACCAGGAAAGAGACCCAGTACTTC. It translates to CASSLTRKETQYF.

The chain has TRBV19 and TRBJ1-6, with D perhaps TRBD1 (6 bases). The germline CDR1 and CDR2 sequences are LNHDA and SQIVND (reference sequence). The CDR3 runs 14 residues. Between the trimmed V and J ends, which lost 9 bases and 10 bases, there was a span of 19 bases. The CDR3: CASSGGPAASPLHF. CDR3 nucleotides: TGTGCCAGCAGCGGGGGCCCCGCGGCCTCACCCCTCCACTTT.

This clonotype was counted many times. CDR3 sequence: CASSLGQRFSYEQYF. The CDR3 DNA reads as TGTGCCAGCAGCTTGGGTCAAAGGTTCTCCTACGAGCAGTACTTC. This chain connects TRBV5-5 to TRBJ2-7, with unresolved D. This CDR3 is built from 15 residues. Trimming left V 0 bases short and J 0 bases short, with 10 bases between. CDR1 is SGHKS and CDR2 is YYEKEE in the germline V gene (reference sequence).

This clonotype was seen repeatedly, ten times or more. This sequence joins TRBV10-3 and TRBJ2-3, with D unresolved. The CDR3 is 13 amino acids. Germline CDR1 reads ENHRY; CDR2 reads SYGVKD. V was pared by 2 bases and J by 2 bases, with 5 bases between. CDR3 amino acids: CAISESDTDTQYF. The CDR3 bases are TGTGCCATCAGTGAGAGCGACACAGATACGCAGTATTTT.

At least ten counts were recorded for this clonotype. The V gene is TRBV4-2, the J gene TRBJ2-1; 10 nucleotides line up with TRBD2. With V trimmed by 1 base and J by 2 bases, 5 bases remained unmatched. Germline V CDR1 and CDR2: LGHNA, YNFKEQ. The CDR3 extends over 17 amino acids. This chain's CDR3 is CASSQANSGGTYNEQFF. The CDR3 DNA reads TGTGCCAGCAGCCAAGCAAATAGCGGGGGGACCTACAATGAGCAGTTCTTC.

This clonotype was seen only a few times. V usage is TRBV6-1 and J usage is TRBJ1-3; D possibly corresponds to TRBD1 (6 bases). The CDR3 consists of 17 residues. Germline V gives CDR1 MNHNS, CDR2 SASEGT. Trimming cost V 3 bases and J 4 bases, with 19 bases left between them. The CDR3 reads CASSDDPPAGEGNTIYF. CDR3 in DNA: TGTGCCAGCAGTGATGATCCCCCCGCAGGGGAAGGAAACACCATATATTTT.

This clonotype was counted a few times. The chain couples TRBV20-1 to TRBJ2-7, with D unclear. The CDR3 runs 13 residues. Trimming left V 6 bases short and J 4 bases short, with 16 bases between. Per the germline V gene, CDR1 is DFQATT and CDR2 is SNEGSKA (reference sequence). The CDR3 coding sequence is TGCAGTGCCCCGAGCGACCCGACTTACGAGCAGTACTTC. It specifies CSAPSDPTYEQYF.